The rows below give T cell receptor beta chains drawn from one sample of a study of T-cell reconstitution after alpha-beta-depleted transplantation in children. Each CDR3 protein gets one entry after TCRdb re-called the PCR reads with MiXCR. The sample yields almost 600,000 distinct CDR3 sequences, over 25% seen once. The material sequenced was PBMCs, taken before TCRalphabeta/CD19-depleted stem cell transplant. Source of these receptors: a boy under two years old with Wiskott-Aldrich syndrome, due to receive a stem cell transplant. The CDR3 runs from the conserved cysteine through the conserved F or W. Fields, in order: clone size, V gene, D gene, J gene, CDR3 DNA, CDR3 protein. A D gene is named only where the DNA matches it firmly. Size is omitted from some rows. Given values are once, few, many or a class for expanded clones.

-	TRBV7-2	TRBD2	TRBJ2-1	TGTGCCAGCAGCAAAGGTCGAGCGGGAGTGTACAATGAGCAGTTCTTC	CASSKGRAGVYNEQFF
-	TRBV4-2	TRBD2	TRBJ2-5	TGTGCCAGCAGCCAACCAAAGACTAGCGGGAGATCGGAGACCCAGTACTTC	CASSQPKTSGRSETQYF
few	TRBV20-1	TRBD2	TRBJ2-3	TGCAGTGCTAAAGTAGCGGGAGTGAGAACAGATACGCAGTATTTT	CSAKVAGVRTDTQYF
few	TRBV5-1	-	TRBJ2-1	TGCGCCAGCAGCTTGGGTCTGGGCCTGTCCTACAATGAGCAGTTCTTC	CASSLGLGLSYNEQFF
-	TRBV12-1	-	TRBJ2-3	TGTGCCAGCAGCTTCGGGTCTTATCCAATACTGGGCACAGATACGCAGTATTTT	CASSFGSYPILGTDTQYF
-	TRBV20-1	TRBD2	TRBJ2-7	TGCAGTGCTGAACTAGCGGGAGTCAAGAACGAGCAGTACTTC	CSAELAGVKNEQYF
-	TRBV6-1	TRBD1	TRBJ2-7	TGTGCCAGCAGTGAGAAGGGACAGGCCTACGAGCAGTACTTC	CASSEKGQAYEQYF
-	TRBV13	TRBD2	TRBJ2-2	TGTGCCAGCAGCGTTAGCGGGAGGCAGTACGGGGAGCTGTTTTTT	CASSVSGRQYGELFF
-	TRBV18	TRBD1	TRBJ2-7	TGTGCCAGCTCCGGGACAGGGGGAGCCGAGCAGTACTTC	CASSGTGGAEQYF
-	TRBV10-3	TRBD2	TRBJ2-1	TGTGCCATCAGCTCCGGGACAGGGGTGGGACTAGCGGGAGTGAAACTTGCCTACAATGAGCAGTTCTTC	CAISSGTGVGLAGVKLAYNEQFF
-	TRBV6-5	-	TRBJ1-3	TGTGCCAGCAGGAGGGGGGGGGAGCTCTCTGGAAACACCATATATTTT	CASRRGGELSGNTIYF
few	TRBV20-1	TRBD2	TRBJ2-5	TGCAGTGCAACCGGACTAGCGGGTAGTCGGGAGACCCAGTACTTC	CSATGLAGSRETQYF
few	TRBV7-3	-	TRBJ2-3	TGTGCCAGCAGCCCGGGACATAATGGTGGGGATACGCAGTATTTT	CASSPGHNGGDTQYF
few	TRBV5-1	-	TRBJ2-5	TGCGCCAGCAGCTTGGACAGGGTGCGGGAGACCCAGTACTTC	CASSLDRVRETQYF
few	TRBV20-1	TRBD1	TRBJ2-1	TGCAGTGCTAGAGATAGAACAGGGGGTTCCTACAATGAGCAGTTCTTC	CSARDRTGGSYNEQFF
few	TRBV6-1	-	TRBJ2-3	TGTGCCAGCAGTGAAAGGGGGATTGCTAGCACAGATACGCAGTATTTT	CASSERGIASTDTQYF
-	TRBV28	-	TRBJ2-2	TGTGCCAGTCGAGGCGGGGTCACCGGGGAGCTGTTTTTT	CASRGGVTGELFF
-	TRBV5-1	-	TRBJ2-7	TGCGCCAGCAGCGGGGGCTTGGGGGTCAACGAGCAGTACTTC	CASSGGLGVNEQYF
-	TRBV21-1	-	TRBJ2-2	TGTGCCAGCAGCAACAAGACAGACAACACCGGGGAGCTGTTTTTT	CASSNKTDNTGELFF
once	TRBV7-2	-	TRBJ1-5	TGTGCCAGCAGCAAAAGGGCGGGTCAGCCCCAGCATTTT	CASSKRAGQPQHF